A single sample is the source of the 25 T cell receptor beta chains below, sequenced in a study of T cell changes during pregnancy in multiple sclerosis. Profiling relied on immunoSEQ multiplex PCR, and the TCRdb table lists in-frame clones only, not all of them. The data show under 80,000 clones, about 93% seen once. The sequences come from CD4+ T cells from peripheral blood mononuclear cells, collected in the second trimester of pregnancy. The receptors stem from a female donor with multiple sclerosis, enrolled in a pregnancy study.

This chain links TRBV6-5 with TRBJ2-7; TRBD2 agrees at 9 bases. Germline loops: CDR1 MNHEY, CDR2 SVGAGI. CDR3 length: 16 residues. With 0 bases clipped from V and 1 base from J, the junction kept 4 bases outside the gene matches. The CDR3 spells CASSYSITSGSYEQYF. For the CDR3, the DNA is TGTGCCAGCAGTTACTCGATAACTAGCGGGTCCTACGAGCAGTACTTC.

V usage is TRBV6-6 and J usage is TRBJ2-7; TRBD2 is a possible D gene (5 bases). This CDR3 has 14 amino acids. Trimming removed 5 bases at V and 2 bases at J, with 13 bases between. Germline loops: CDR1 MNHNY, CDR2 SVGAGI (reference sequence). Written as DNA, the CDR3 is TGTGCCAGCAGTCACCCCGGGATTACCTACGAGCAGTACTTC. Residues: CASSHPGITYEQYF.

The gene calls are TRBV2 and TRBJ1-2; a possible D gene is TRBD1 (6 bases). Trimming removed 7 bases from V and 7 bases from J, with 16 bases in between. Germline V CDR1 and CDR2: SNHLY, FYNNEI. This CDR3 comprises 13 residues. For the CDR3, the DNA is TGTGCCAGCATCCAGTCAGGGGCGGGTGGCTACACCTTC. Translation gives CASIQSGAGGYTF.

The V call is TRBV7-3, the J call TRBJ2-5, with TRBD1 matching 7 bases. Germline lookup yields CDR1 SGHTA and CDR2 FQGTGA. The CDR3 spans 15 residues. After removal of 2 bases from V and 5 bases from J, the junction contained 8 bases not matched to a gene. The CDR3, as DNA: TGTGCCAGCAGCTTAGCCCCGGGACAGTGGGAGACCCAGTACTTC. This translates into CASSLAPGQWETQYF.

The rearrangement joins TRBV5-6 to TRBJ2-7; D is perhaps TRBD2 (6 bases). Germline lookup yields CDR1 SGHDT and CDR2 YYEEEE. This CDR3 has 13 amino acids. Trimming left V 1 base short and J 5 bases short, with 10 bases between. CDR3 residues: CASSLPWRDEQYF. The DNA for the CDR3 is TGTGCCAGCAGCTTGCCCTGGAGGGACGAGCAGTACTTC.

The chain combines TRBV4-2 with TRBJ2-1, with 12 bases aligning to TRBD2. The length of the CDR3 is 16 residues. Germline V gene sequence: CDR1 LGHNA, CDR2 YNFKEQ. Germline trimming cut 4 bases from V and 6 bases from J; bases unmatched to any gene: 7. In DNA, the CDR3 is TGTGCCAGCAGCCTTAGGACTAGCGGGGACTCCAATGAGCAGTTCTTC. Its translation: CASSLRTSGDSNEQFF.

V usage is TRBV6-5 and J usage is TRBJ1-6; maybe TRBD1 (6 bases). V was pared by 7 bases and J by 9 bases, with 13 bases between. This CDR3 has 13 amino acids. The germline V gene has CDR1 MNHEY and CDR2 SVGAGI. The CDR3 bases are TGTGCCAGCATTGGGGGCATAGGTTCACCCCTCCACTTT. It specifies CASIGGIGSPLHF.

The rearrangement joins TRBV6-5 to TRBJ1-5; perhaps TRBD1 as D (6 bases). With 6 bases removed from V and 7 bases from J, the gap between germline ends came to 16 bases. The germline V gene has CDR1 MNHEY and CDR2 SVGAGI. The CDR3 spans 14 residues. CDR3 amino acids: CASRVDRLGQPQHF. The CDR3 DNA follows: TGTGCCAGCAGGGTGGACAGACTGGGACAGCCCCAGCATTTT.

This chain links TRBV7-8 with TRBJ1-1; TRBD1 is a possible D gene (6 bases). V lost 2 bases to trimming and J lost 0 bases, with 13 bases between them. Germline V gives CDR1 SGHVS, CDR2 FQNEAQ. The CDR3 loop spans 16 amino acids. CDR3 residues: CASSLFWGQMNTEAFF. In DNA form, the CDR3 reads TGTGCCAGCAGCTTATTTTGGGGGCAAATGAACACTGAAGCTTTCTTT.

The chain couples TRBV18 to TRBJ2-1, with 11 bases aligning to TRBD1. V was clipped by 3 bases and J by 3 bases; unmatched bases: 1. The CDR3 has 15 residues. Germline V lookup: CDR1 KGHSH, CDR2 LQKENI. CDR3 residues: CASSPGTGGYNEQFF. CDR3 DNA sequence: TGTGCCAGCTCACCTGGGACAGGGGGCTACAATGAGCAGTTCTTC.

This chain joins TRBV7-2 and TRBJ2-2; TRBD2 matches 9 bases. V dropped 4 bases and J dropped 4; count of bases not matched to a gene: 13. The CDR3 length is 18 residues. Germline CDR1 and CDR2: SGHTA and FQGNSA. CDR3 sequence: CASSSPGGGLASTGELFF. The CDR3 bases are TGTGCCAGCAGCTCGCCGGGGGGGGGACTAGCCAGCACCGGGGAGCTGTTTTTT.

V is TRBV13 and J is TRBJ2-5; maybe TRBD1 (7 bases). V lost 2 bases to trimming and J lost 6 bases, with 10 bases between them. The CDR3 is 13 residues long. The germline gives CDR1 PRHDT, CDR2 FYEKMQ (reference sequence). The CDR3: CASSLPGGQTQYF. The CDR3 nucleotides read TGTGCCAGCAGCTTACCAGGGGGGCAGACCCAGTACTTC.

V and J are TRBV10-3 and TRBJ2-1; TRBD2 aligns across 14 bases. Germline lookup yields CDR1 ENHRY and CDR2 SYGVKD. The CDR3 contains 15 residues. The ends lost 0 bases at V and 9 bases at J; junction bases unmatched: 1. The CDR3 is CAISESGLAGGEQFF. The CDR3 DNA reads TGTGCCATCAGTGAGTCAGGACTAGCGGGAGGTGAGCAGTTCTTC.

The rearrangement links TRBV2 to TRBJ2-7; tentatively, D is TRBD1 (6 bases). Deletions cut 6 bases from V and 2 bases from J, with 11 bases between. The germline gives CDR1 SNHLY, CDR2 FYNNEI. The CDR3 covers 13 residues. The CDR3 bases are TGTGCCAGCAGCCGGACAGAGACCTACGAGCAGTACTTC. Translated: CASSRTETYEQYF.

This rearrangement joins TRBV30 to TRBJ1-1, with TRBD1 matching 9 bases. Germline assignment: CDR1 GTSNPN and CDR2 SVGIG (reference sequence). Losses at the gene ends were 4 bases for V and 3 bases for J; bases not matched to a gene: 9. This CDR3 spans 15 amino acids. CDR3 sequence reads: CAWKGTGFRDTEAFF. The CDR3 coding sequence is TGTGCCTGGAAAGGGACAGGGTTTAGGGACACTGAAGCTTTCTTT.

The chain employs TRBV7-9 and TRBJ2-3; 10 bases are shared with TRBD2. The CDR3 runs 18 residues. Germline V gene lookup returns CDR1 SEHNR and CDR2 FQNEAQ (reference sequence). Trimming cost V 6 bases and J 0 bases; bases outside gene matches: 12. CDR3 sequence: CASRPSGGPAKSTDTQYF. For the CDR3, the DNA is TGTGCCAGCAGGCCTAGCGGGGGACCCGCGAAGAGCACAGATACGCAGTATTTT.

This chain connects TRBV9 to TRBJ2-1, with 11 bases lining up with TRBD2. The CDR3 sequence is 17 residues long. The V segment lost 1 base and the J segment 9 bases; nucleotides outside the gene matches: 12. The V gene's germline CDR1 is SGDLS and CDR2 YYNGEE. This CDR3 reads CASSVYTSGSLSGEQFF. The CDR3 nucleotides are TGTGCCAGCAGCGTATATACTAGCGGGAGTCTTAGCGGTGAGCAGTTCTTC.

DNA for the CDR3: TGTGCCAACCTCAATCGGGGTCCCCCAGCTTTCTTT. Protein product: CANLNRGPPAFF. This sequence joins TRBV19 and TRBJ1-1; D not resolved. This CDR3 is built from 12 residues. Trimming shortened V by 10 bases and J by 10 bases, and 19 bases separated the two germline ends. CDR1 and CDR2 (germline): LNHDA, SQIVND (reference sequence).

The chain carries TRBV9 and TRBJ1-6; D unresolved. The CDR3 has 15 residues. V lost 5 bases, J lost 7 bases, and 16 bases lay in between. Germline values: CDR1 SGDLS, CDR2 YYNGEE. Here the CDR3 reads CASSVAYPTNSPLHF. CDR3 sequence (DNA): TGTGCCAGCAGTGTCGCGTACCCAACGAATTCACCCCTCCACTTT.

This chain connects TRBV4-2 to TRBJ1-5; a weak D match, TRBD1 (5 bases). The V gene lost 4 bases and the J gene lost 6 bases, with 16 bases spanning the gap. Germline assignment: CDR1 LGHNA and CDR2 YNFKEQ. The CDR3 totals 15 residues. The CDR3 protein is CASSLRREARQPQHF. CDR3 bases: TGTGCCAGCAGCCTTCGCAGGGAGGCGCGTCAGCCCCAGCATTTT.

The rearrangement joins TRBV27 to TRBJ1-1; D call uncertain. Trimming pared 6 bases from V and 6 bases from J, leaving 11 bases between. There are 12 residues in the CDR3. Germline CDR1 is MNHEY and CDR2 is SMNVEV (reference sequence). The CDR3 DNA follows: TGTGCCAGCAGGGGAGGCCCCGCTGAAGCTTTCTTT. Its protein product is CASRGGPAEAFF.

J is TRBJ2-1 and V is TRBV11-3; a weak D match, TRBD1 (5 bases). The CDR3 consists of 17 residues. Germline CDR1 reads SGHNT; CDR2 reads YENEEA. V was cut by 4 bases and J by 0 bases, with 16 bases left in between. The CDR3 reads CASSSLKGPSSYNEQFF. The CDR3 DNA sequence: TGTGCCAGCAGCTCCCTAAAGGGGCCTAGCTCCTACAATGAGCAGTTCTTC.

CDR3 protein: CASSDLQGVLGEQYF. CDR3 DNA sequence: TGTGCCAGCAGTGACCTACAGGGGGTTCTGGGCGAGCAGTACTTC. The chain links TRBV2 to TRBJ2-7, with 8 bases fitting TRBD1. This CDR3 region has 15 residues. Germline V CDR1 and CDR2: SNHLY, FYNNEI. V was clipped by 3 bases and J by 6 bases; unmatched bases: 10.

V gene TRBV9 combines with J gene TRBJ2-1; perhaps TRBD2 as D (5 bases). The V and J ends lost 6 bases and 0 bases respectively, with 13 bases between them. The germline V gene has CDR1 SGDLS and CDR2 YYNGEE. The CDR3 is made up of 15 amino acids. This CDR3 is CASTLQAASYNEQFF. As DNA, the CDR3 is TGTGCCAGCACCCTACAAGCGGCCTCCTACAATGAGCAGTTCTTC. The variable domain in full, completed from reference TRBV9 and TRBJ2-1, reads DSGVTQTPKHLITATGQRVTLRCSPRSGDLSVYWYQQSLDQGLQFLIQYYNGEERAKGNILERFSAQQFPDLHSELNLSSLELGDSALYFCASTLQAASYNEQFFGPGTRLTVL.

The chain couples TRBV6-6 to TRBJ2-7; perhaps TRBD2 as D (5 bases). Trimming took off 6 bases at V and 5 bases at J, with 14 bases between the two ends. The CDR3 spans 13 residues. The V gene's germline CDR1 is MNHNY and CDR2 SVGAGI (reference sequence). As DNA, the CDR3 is TGTGCCAGCAGATCGGGGAAGAGCGACGAGCAGTACTTC. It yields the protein CASRSGKSDEQYF.